Each of the 25 T cell receptor beta chains below was sequenced from the same sample in a study of graft-versus-host responses after intestinal transplantation. The antigens for these receptors are not known. Libraries were prepared by immunoSEQ multiplex PCR; TCRdb keeps only in-frame clonotypes and omits some of them. The data hold 96,000 or so clones, with about 90% observed a single time. The material sequenced was unstimulated CD4+ T cells sorted from spleen or lymph node cells, taken before intestinal transplant. The receptors shown here come from a human donor who received an intestinal transplant.

The rearrangement uses TRBV18 and TRBJ2-7, with TRBD2 matching 11 bases. V trimming: 4 bases; J trimming: 0 bases; junction bases outside the gene matches: 8. This CDR3 has 17 amino acids. Germline V gives CDR1 KGHSH, CDR2 LQKENI. CDR3 amino acids: CASSHNWTSGHSYEQYF. DNA of the CDR3: TGTGCCAGCTCACACAATTGGACTAGCGGGCACTCCTACGAGCAGTACTTC.

CDR3 in DNA: TGTGCCAGCAGTTACCCGACGGGTGAGCAGTTCTTC. Protein sequence: CASSYPTGEQFF. The chain employs TRBV6-6 and TRBJ2-1; unclear D gene. Germline CDR1 and CDR2: MNHNY and SVGAGI (reference sequence). CDR3 length: 12 amino acids. V gave up 2 bases and J gave up 9 bases, with 8 bases separating them.

J is TRBJ2-1 and V is TRBV4-1; D uncertain. The CDR3 spans 14 residues. Germline CDR1 MGHRA, CDR2 YSYEKL. Trimming pared 1 base from V and 8 bases from J, leaving 12 bases between. The CDR3, as DNA: TGCGCCAGCAGCCAAGGGCGGCTAGGTGATGAGCAGTTCTTC. Translated, it gives CASSQGRLGDEQFF.

V gene TRBV14 combines with J gene TRBJ1-2; 7 bases are shared with TRBD1. The ends lost 3 bases at V and 2 bases at J; junction bases unmatched: 3. The CDR3 spans 14 residues. Germline lookup yields CDR1 SGHDN and CDR2 FVKESK. CDR3 amino acids: CASSHSRGNYGYTF. CDR3 coding DNA: TGTGCCAGCAGCCACAGCAGGGGGAACTATGGCTACACCTTC.

The chain couples TRBV19 to TRBJ1-2; weak D call: TRBD1 (5 bases). In germline, CDR1 is LNHDA, CDR2 SQIVND (reference sequence). Trimming shortened V by 7 bases and J by 7 bases, and 16 bases separated the two germline ends. The CDR3 spans 13 residues. Written as DNA, the CDR3 is TGTGCCAGTAAAGTAGACAGATCGAGTGGCTACACCTTC. This encodes CASKVDRSSGYTF.

This sequence joins TRBV11-3 and TRBJ2-1; 9 positions agree with TRBD2. Per germline, CDR1 SGHNT and CDR2 YENEEA. This CDR3 contains 16 residues. J was trimmed by 7 bases and V by 2 bases; bases with no gene match: 9. CDR3 nucleotides: TGTGCCAGCAGCTTAAGGGCTAGCGGGATGGGTAATGAGCAGTTCTTC. Protein product: CASSLRASGMGNEQFF.

The V call is TRBV11-2, the J call TRBJ2-1; 7 bases fit TRBD2. CDR3 size: 15 residues. Germline lookup yields CDR1 SGHAT and CDR2 FQNNGV. V lost 5 bases and J lost 4; bases outside the gene matches: 8. The CDR3 bases are TGTGCCAGCAGCCCCACTAGCGCACCTTACAATGAGCAGTTCTTC. Its translation: CASSPTSAPYNEQFF.

The gene calls are TRBV5-1 and TRBJ1-5; 7 bases are shared with TRBD1. The V gene end was trimmed by 4 bases and the J gene end by 5 bases; junction bases not matched to a gene: 6. This CDR3 contains 14 residues. Germline values: CDR1 SGHRS, CDR2 YFSETQ. The CDR3, as DNA: TGCGCCAGCAGCATAGGGACAGCGGATCAGCCCCAGCATTTT. This sequence encodes CASSIGTADQPQHF.

CDR3 sequence: CASSLELGGAQETQYF. The CDR3 bases are TGCGCCAGCAGCTTGGAATTAGGGGGGGCCCAAGAGACCCAGTACTTC. The chain has TRBV5-1 and TRBJ2-5; a possible D gene is TRBD2 (7 bases). Germline CDR1 and CDR2: SGHRS and YFSETQ. The V and J ends lost 0 bases and 1 base respectively, with 13 bases between them. The CDR3 totals 16 residues.

This sequence joins TRBV5-1 and TRBJ1-1, with D maybe TRBD1 (5 bases). Germline V gene lookup returns CDR1 SGHRS and CDR2 YFSETQ. The CDR3 has 14 residues. V dropped 0 bases and J dropped 7 bases, with 13 bases sitting between them. The DNA for the CDR3 is TGCGCCAGCAGCTTGGCAGCAGGGCCCAGTGAAGCTTTCTTT. This sequence encodes CASSLAAGPSEAFF.

The J gene is TRBJ1-2, the V gene TRBV30; 7 bases fit TRBD1. Germline CDR1 and CDR2: GTSNPN and SVGIG (reference sequence). V shed 7 bases and J 7 bases; nucleotides not matched to a gene: 9. The CDR3 has 12 amino acids. CDR3 protein: CASDRVGSGYTF. CDR3 nucleotide sequence: TGTGCCTCTGACAGGGTCGGCTCTGGCTACACCTTC.

This clone was recorded a few times. The chain couples TRBV10-3 to TRBJ2-7; D possibly corresponds to TRBD1 (6 bases). CDR1 is ENHRY and CDR2 is SYGVKD in the germline V gene. CDR3 length: 15 residues. V was pared by 6 bases and J by 4 bases, with 19 bases between. The CDR3 loop is CAIRAGAQQYYEQYF. The CDR3 nucleotides are TGTGCCATCAGAGCAGGGGCCCAGCAATATTACGAGCAGTACTTC.

The chain uses TRBV5-1 and TRBJ2-2; D possibly corresponds to TRBD1 (6 bases). V lost 2 bases, J lost 6 bases, and 17 bases lay in between. Germline V gives CDR1 SGHRS, CDR2 YFSETQ. This CDR3 contains 16 residues. DNA of the CDR3: TGCGCCAGCAGCTTAGGGGGACGGACAATCTCCGGGGAGCTGTTTTTT. This sequence encodes CASSLGGRTISGELFF. The full variable domain, its missing parts supplied by reference TRBV5-1 and TRBJ2-2, is KAGVTQTPRYLIKTRGQQVTLSCSPISGHRSVSWYQQTPGQGLQFLFEYFSETQRNKGNFPGRFSGRQFSNSRSEMNVSTLELGDSALYLCASSLGGRTISGELFFGEGSRLTVL.

This chain connects TRBV10-3 to TRBJ2-3, with a tentative D call TRBD1 (5 bases). Germline lookup yields CDR1 ENHRY and CDR2 SYGVKD. The germline V and J ends were trimmed by 2 bases and 1 base, with 10 bases remaining between them. This CDR3 region has 15 residues. The CDR3 nucleotides read TGTGCCATCAGTGAGGGGCAGGGTGGCACAGATACGCAGTATTTT. Encoded protein: CAISEGQGGTDTQYF.

This rearrangement joins TRBV6-6 to TRBJ1-1; tentatively, D is TRBD1 (5 bases). There are 14 residues in the CDR3. Per germline, CDR1 MNHNY and CDR2 SVGAGI (reference sequence). Trimming took 5 bases from V and 1 from J, leaving 11 bases between them. The CDR3 spells CASSGGLRNTEAFF. Here the CDR3 DNA reads TGTGCCAGCAGTGGGGGGTTACGGAACACTGAAGCTTTCTTT.

The rearrangement uses TRBV5-1 and TRBJ2-1; 7 nucleotides align to TRBD1. Per the germline V gene, CDR1 is SGHRS and CDR2 is YFSETQ. This CDR3 spans 16 amino acids. V gave up 0 bases and J gave up 4 bases; unmatched junction bases: 7. The CDR3 DNA reads as TGCGCCAGCAGCTTGGAGACAGGGCAAAGTTACAATGAGCAGTTCTTC. As protein: CASSLETGQSYNEQFF. The full variable domain, in which reference TRBV5-1 and TRBJ2-1 provide the parts outside the CDR3, is KAGVTQTPRYLIKTRGQQVTLSCSPISGHRSVSWYQQTPGQGLQFLFEYFSETQRNKGNFPGRFSGRQFSNSRSEMNVSTLELGDSALYLCASSLETGQSYNEQFFGPGTRLTVL.

The V gene is TRBV4-3, the J gene TRBJ2-3; D unclear. Germline CDR1 is LGHNA and CDR2 is YSLEER. CDR3 size: 14 residues. V lost 0 bases to trimming and J lost 0 bases, with 4 bases between them. The CDR3 DNA follows: TGCGCCAGCAGCCAAGATCGGAGCACAGATACGCAGTATTTT. Translation gives CASSQDRSTDTQYF.

This clone came up a few times. Other DNA sequences within the sample encode an identical CDR3. The chain employs TRBV7-9 and TRBJ1-1; D call uncertain. V was shortened by 2 bases and J by 3 bases, with 4 bases between the two germline ends. Germline V gene lookup returns CDR1 SEHNR and CDR2 FQNEAQ (reference sequence). The CDR3 runs to 12 residues. This chain's CDR3 is CASSLQDTEAFF. The DNA of the CDR3 is TGTGCCAGCAGCTTACAGGACACTGAAGCTTTCTTT.

V gene TRBV10-1 combines with J gene TRBJ2-1; 9 positions agree with TRBD2. The germline V gene encodes CDR1 WNHNN and CDR2 SYGVQD (reference sequence). V lost 6 bases to trimming and J lost 5 bases; unmatched junction nucleotides: 11. This CDR3 has 16 amino acids. In DNA, the CDR3 is TGCGCCAGCAGCAAAATAGCGGGAGTTTCAAACAATGAGCAGTTCTTC. It yields the protein CASSKIAGVSNNEQFF.

The V call is TRBV18, the J call TRBJ1-1; TRBD1 matches at 8 bases. The CDR3 contains 15 residues. The germline V gene has CDR1 KGHSH and CDR2 LQKENI. With V trimmed by 3 bases and J by 3 bases, 6 bases remained unmatched. CDR3 amino acids: CASSPRQGAYTEAFF. The DNA for the CDR3 is TGTGCCAGCTCACCTCGGCAGGGGGCATACACTGAAGCTTTCTTT.

V is TRBV11-2 and J is TRBJ2-7; TRBD2 aligns across 10 bases. The junction had 6 bases not matched to a gene; V was cut back by 5 bases and J by 2 bases. This CDR3 is built from 15 residues. CDR1 and CDR2 (germline): SGHAT, FQNNGV. The CDR3 DNA is TGTGCCAGCAGCCAACTGAGCGGGAGGGCCTACGAGCAGTACTTC. Translated: CASSQLSGRAYEQYF.

V gene TRBV5-1 combines with J gene TRBJ2-5; D is possibly TRBD1 (6 bases). V lost 0 bases and J lost 4, with 13 bases in between. This CDR3 contains 15 residues. The V gene's germline CDR1 is SGHRS and CDR2 YFSETQ. The CDR3 nucleotides are TGCGCCAGCAGCTTGGCCCGTGGGGGCGGAGAGACCCAGTACTTC. It translates to CASSLARGGGETQYF. Full variable domain (remainder filled in from reference TRBV5-1 and TRBJ2-5): KAGVTQTPRYLIKTRGQQVTLSCSPISGHRSVSWYQQTPGQGLQFLFEYFSETQRNKGNFPGRFSGRQFSNSRSEMNVSTLELGDSALYLCASSLARGGGETQYFGPGTRLLVL.

The rearrangement uses TRBV5-1 and TRBJ2-3; 15 bases match TRBD2. The ends lost 4 bases at V and 2 bases at J; junction bases unmatched: 5. In germline, CDR1 is SGHRS, CDR2 YFSETQ. The length of the CDR3 is 17 residues. CDR3 loop: CASSRRTSGGATDTQYF. The DNA of the CDR3 is TGCGCCAGCAGCCGGAGGACTAGCGGGGGGGCCACAGATACGCAGTATTTT.

The table lists this clone with a count of one. This chain connects TRBV15 to TRBJ1-5, with 8 bases that match TRBD1. The CDR3 spans 21 residues. Germline assignment: CDR1 LNHNV and CDR2 YYDKDF (reference sequence). V lost 0 bases and J lost 1; bases outside the gene matches: 17. For the CDR3, the DNA is TGTGCCACCAGCAGAGAGGTCAGGGGGCATAGAGTGAATGGGAGCAATCAGCCCCAGCATTTT. Translating it yields CATSREVRGHRVNGSNQPQHF. The full variable domain, rest sourced from reference TRBV15 and TRBJ1-5, is DAMVIQNPRYQVTQFGKPVTLSCSQTLNHNVMYWYQQKSSQAPKLLFHYYDKDFNNEADTPDNFQSRRPNTSFCFLDIRSPGLGDTAMYLCATSREVRGHRVNGSNQPQHFGDGTRLSIL.

The rearrangement joins TRBV28 to TRBJ2-6; D possibly corresponds to TRBD2 (6 bases). Trimming removed 10 bases from V and 1 base from J, with 14 bases in between. This CDR3 is built from 15 residues. Germline V gene lookup returns CDR1 MDHEN and CDR2 SYDVKM. CDR3 residues: CATSRAGSGANVLTF. The CDR3 bases are TGTGCCACCTCTCGTGCGGGGTCTGGGGCCAACGTCCTGACTTTC.